This T cell receptor beta chain was sequenced during a study of T-cell reconstitution after alpha-beta-depleted transplantation in children. In regard to this clonotype: Its cognate antigen is unknown.

As it was prepared, the TCRbeta library received unique molecular identifiers. TCRdb called the PCR reads again in MiXCR, with one record for every CDR3 protein. Among some 300,000 distinct CDR3 sequences, over 9.5% were seen once, and the ten largest hold roughly 7.1%. General study findings and limits: T cells produced anew were the main source of T-cell counts and diversity one year after transplant. Two months or so post-transplant, alpha-beta T cells reportedly derived from several hundred expanded graft clones. Surviving recipient T cells and thymic progenitors underlay high day-60 TCRbeta diversity in some patients.

Germline CDR1 MNHEY, CDR2 SVGEGT. This CDR3 spans 16 amino acids. J was trimmed by 2 bases and V by 2 bases; bases with no gene match: 9. Material: PBMCs, obtained before TCRalphabeta/CD19-depleted stem cell transplant. The receptor was derived from a boy under three years old with acute myeloid leukemia, due to receive a stem cell transplant. The chain recombines TRBV6-2 or TRBV6-3 with TRBJ2-7, with 7 nucleotides matching TRBD1. CDR3 sequence (DNA): TGTGCCAGCAGTTACACAGCCGGGACAGTAACCTACGAGCAGTACTTC. Its translation is CASSYTAGTVTYEQYF.